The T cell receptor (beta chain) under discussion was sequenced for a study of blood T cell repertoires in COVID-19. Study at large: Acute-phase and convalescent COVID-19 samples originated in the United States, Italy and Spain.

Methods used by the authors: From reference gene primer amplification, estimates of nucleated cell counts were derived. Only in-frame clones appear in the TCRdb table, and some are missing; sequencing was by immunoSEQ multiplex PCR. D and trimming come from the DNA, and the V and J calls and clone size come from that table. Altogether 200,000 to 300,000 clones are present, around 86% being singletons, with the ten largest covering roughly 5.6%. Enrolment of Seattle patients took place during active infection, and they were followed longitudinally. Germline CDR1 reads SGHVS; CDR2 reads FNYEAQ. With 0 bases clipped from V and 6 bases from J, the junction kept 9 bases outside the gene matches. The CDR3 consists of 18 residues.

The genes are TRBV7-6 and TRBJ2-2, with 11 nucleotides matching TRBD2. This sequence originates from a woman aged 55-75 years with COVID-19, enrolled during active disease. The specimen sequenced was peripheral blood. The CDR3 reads CASSLASGTSGRSGELFF. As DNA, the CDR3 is TGTGCCAGCAGCTTAGCGTCTGGTACTAGCGGGAGATCCGGGGAGCTGTTTTTT.